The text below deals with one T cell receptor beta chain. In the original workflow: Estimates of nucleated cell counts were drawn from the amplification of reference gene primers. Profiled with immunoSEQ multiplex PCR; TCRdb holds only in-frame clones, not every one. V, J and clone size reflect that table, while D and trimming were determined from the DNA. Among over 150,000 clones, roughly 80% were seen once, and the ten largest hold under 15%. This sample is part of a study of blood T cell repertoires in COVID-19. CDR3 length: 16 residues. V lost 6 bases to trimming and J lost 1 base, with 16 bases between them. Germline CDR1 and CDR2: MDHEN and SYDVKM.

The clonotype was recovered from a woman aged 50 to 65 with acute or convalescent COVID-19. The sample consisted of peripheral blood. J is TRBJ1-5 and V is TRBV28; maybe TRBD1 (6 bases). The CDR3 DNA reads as TGTGCCAGCAGACTATTACAGGGCCCAAGCAATCAGCCCCAGCATTTT. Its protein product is CASRLLQGPSNQPQHF.